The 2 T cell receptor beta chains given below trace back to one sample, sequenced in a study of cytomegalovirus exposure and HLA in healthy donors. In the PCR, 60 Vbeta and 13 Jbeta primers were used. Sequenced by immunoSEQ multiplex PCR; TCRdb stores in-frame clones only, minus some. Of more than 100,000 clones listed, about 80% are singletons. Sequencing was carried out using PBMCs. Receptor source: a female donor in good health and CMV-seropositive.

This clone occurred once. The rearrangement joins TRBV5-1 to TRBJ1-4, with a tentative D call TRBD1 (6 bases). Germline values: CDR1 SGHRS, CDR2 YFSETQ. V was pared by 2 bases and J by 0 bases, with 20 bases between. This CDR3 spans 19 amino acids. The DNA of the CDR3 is TGCGCCAGCAGCTTTATGTTGACTGGACAGCTCGCAACTAATGAAAAACTGTTTTTT. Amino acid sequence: CASSFMLTGQLATNEKLFF.

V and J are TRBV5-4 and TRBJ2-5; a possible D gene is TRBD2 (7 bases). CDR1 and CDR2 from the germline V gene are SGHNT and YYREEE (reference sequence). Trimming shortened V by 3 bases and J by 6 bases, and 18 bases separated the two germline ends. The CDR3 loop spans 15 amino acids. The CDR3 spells CASSSVGGREKTQYF. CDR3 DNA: TGTGCCAGCAGCTCGGTCGGGGGGCGGGAGAAGACCCAGTACTTC.